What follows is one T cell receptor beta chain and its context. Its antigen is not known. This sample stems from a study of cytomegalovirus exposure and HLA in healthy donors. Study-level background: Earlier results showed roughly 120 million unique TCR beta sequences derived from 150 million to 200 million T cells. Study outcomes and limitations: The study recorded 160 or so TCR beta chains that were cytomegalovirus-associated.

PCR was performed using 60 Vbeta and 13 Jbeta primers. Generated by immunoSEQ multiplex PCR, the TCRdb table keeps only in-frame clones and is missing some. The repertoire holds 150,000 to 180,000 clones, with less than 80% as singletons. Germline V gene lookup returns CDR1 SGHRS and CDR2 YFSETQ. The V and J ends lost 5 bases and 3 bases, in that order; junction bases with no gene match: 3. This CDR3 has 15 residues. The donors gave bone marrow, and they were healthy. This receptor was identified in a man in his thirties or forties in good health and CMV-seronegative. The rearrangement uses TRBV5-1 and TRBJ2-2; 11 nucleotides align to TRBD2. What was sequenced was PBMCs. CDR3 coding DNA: TGCGCCAGCAGACTACTAGCGGGGGACACCGGGGAGCTGTTTTTT. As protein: CASRLLAGDTGELFF.